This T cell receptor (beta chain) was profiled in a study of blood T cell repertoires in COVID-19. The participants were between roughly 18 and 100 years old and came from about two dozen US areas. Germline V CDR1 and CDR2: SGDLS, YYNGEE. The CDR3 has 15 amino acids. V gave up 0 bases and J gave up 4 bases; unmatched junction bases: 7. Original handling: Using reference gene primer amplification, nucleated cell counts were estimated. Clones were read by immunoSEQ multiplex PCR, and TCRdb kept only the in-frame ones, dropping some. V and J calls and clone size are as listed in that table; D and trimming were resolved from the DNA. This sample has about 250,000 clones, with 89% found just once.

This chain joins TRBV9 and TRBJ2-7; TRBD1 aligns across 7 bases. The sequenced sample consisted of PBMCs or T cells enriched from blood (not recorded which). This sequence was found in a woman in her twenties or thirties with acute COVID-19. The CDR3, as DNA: TGTGCCAGCAGCGTAGCTATAGGGGGCGCTTACGAGCAGTACTTC. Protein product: CASSVAIGGAYEQYF.